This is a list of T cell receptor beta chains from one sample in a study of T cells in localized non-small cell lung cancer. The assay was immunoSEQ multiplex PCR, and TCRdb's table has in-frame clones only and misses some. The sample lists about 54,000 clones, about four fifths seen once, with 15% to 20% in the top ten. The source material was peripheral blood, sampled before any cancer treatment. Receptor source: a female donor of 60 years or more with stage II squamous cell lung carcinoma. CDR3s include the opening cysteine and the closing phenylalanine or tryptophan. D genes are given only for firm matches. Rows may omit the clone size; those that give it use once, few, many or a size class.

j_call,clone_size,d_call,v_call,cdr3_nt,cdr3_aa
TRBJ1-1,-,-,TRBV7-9,TGTGCCAGCAGCTTAGCAGGCGGAGGAGACACTGAAGCTTTCTTT,CASSLAGGGDTEAFF
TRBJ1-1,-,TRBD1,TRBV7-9,TGTGCCAGCAGTAGAGGGACAGGGAACACTGAAGCTTTCTTT,CASSRGTGNTEAFF
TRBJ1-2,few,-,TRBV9,TGTGCCAGCAGCGTAGACCAGGGAGGGTATGGCTACACCTTC,CASSVDQGGYGYTF
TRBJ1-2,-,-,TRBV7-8,TGTGCCAGCAGCTTGGACGTGGACTATGGCTACACCTTC,CASSLDVDYGYTF
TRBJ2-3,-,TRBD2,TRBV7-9,TGTGCCAGCAGCTCTGGGATGCAGAGCGGGAGGAGCACAGATACGCAGTATTTT,CASSSGMQSGRSTDTQYF
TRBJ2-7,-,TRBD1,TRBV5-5,TGTGCCAGCAGGGATCCGGGACAGGTGGTCCCCTACGAGCAGTACTTC,CASRDPGQVVPYEQYF
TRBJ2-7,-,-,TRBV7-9,TGTGCCAGCAGCTTAAGGCAGGGCAGCTCCTACGAGCAGTACTTC,CASSLRQGSSYEQYF
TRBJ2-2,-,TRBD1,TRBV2,TGTGCCAGCACTGGGACAGGGTTCACCGGGGAGCTGTTTTTT,CASTGTGFTGELFF
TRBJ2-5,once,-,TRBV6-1,TGTGCCAGCAGTGGACGGACGTTACAGACCCAGTACTTC,CASSGRTLQTQYF
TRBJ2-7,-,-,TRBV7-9,TGTGCCAGCAGCTGGGGATCCTACGAGCAGTACTTC,CASSWGSYEQYF
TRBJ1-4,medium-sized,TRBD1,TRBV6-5,TGTGCCAGCAGTTACACCCAGGGGGCTAATGAAAAACTGTTTTTT,CASSYTQGANEKLFF
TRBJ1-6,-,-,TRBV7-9,TGTGCCAGCAGCTTACTGGGCCCAAATTCACCCCTCCACTTT,CASSLLGPNSPLHF
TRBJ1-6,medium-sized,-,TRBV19,TGTGCCAGTAGAGACGGACAGATGAATAATTCACCCCTCCACTTT,CASRDGQMNNSPLHF
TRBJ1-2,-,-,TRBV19,TGTGCCAGTAAGGACGCAGGGAGCAACTATGGCTACACCTTC,CASKDAGSNYGYTF
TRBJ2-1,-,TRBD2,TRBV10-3,TGTGCCATCAGCCAGACTAGCGGGGGTGGGGAGCAGTTCTTC,CAISQTSGGGEQFF
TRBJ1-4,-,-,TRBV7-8,TGTGCCAGCAGCTTAGCCTACAGAACAACTAATGAAAAACTGTTTTTT,CASSLAYRTTNEKLFF
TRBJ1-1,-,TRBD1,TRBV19,TGTGCCAGTATCCCGGAGAGGGGACAGCAGAACACTGAAGCTTTCTTT,CASIPERGQQNTEAFF
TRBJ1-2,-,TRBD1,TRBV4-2,TGTGCCAGCAGCCAAGTTGGGGGACAGACTAACTATGGCTACACCTTC,CASSQVGGQTNYGYTF
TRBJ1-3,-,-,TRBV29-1,TGCAGCGTTGAAGATCTGGGGGCTGGAAACACCATATATTTT,CSVEDLGAGNTIYF
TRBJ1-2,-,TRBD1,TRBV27,TGTGCCAGCAGTATCCTACAGGGGTTGATTGGCTACACCTTC,CASSILQGLIGYTF
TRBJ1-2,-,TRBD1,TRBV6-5,TGTGCCAGCAGCTTGGGACAGGGCTTTGGAAGTGGCTACACCTTC,CASSLGQGFGSGYTF
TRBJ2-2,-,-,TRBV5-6,TGTGCCAGCAGAACAAGCGCACGGGAAGTCTTCACCGGGGAGCTGTTTTTT,CASRTSAREVFTGELFF
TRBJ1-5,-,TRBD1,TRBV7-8,TGTGCCAGCAGTCCCCTCCAGGGGGCGATGGGCAATCAGCCCCAGCATTTT,CASSPLQGAMGNQPQHF
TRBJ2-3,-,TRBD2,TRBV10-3,TGTGCCATCGCGCCCTCTAGCGGGGGGTGGGATACGCAGTATTTT,CAIAPSSGGWDTQYF
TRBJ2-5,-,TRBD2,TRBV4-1,TGCGCCAGCAGCCAAGAGGCAGTTGGCGGGGGGTACCAAGAGACCCAGTACTTC,CASSQEAVGGGYQETQYF
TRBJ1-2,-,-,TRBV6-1,TGTGCCAGCAGTGAACGCCCCCAGGGTCAGACGCGTGGCTACACCTTC,CASSERPQGQTRGYTF
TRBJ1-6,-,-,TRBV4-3,TGCGCCAGCAGCCAGGAGGGACATAACGGGAATTCACCCCTCCACTTT,CASSQEGHNGNSPLHF
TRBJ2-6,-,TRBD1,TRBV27,TGTGCCAGCAGTTTTAGGGACAGGGGGACTGGAGGGGCCAACGTCCTGACTTTC,CASSFRDRGTGGANVLTF
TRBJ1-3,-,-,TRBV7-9,TGTGCCAGCAGCCCCAGCTCTGGAAACACCATATATTTT,CASSPSSGNTIYF
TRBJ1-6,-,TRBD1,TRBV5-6,TGTGCCAGCAGCTCCGACAGGGGCCGTAATTCACCCCTCCACTTT,CASSSDRGRNSPLHF
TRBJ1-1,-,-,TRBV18,TGTGCCAGCTCACCTTCGGGCATGAACACTGAAGCTTTCTTT,CASSPSGMNTEAFF
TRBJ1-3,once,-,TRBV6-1,TGTGCCAGCAGTGAAGCGTCACAGGCGGGGGGAAACACCATATATTTT,CASSEASQAGGNTIYF
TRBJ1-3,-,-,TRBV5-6,TGTGCCAGCAGCTTCAGAAGGGCCAGCTCTGGAAACACCATATATTTT,CASSFRRASSGNTIYF
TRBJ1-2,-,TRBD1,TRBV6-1,TGTGCCAGCAGTGCAATGACAGGGGCCTATGGCTACACCTTC,CASSAMTGAYGYTF
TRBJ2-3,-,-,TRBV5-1,TGCGCCAGCAGGGCCGGAGGGCGCGGGGAAGATACGCAGTATTTT,CASRAGGRGEDTQYF
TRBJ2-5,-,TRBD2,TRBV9,TGTGCCAGCAGCGTAGGGAGCGGGGGGGCGAAGACCCAGTACTTC,CASSVGSGGAKTQYF
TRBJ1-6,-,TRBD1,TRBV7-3,TGTGCCAGCAGCCGGGACAGGGGTAATTCACCCCTCCACTTT,CASSRDRGNSPLHF
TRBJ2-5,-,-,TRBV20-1,TGCAGTGCACAACACCAAGAGACCCAGTACTTC,CSAQHQETQYF
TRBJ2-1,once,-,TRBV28,TGTGCCAGCAGAGTATGGACTTCGGACAATGAGCAGTTCTTC,CASRVWTSDNEQFF
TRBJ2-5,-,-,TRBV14,TGTGCCAGCAGCCTTGGTGAGACCCAGTACTTC,CASSLGETQYF
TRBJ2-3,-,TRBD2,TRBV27,TGTGCCAGCACCCTCGGCGGGCTAGCGGGGGGTAGCACAGATACGCAGTATTTT,CASTLGGLAGGSTDTQYF
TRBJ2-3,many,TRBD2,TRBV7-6,TGTGCCAGCAGCCTTCAACCTATAGCGGGGGCCTCCACAGATACGCAGTATTTT,CASSLQPIAGASTDTQYF
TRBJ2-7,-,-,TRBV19,TGTGCCAGTAGTGGGACCCGATCCGACCACGAGCAGTACTTC,CASSGTRSDHEQYF
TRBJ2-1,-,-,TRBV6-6,TGTGCCAGCAGTACTTACAATGAGCAGTTCTTC,CASSTYNEQFF
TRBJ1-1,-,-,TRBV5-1,TGCGCCAGCAGCTTGGATACAGGGTTAGGGACTGAAGCTTTCTTT,CASSLDTGLGTEAFF
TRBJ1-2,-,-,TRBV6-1,TGTGCCAGCAGTGGGGGTTTTGGCGGCTACACCTTC,CASSGGFGGYTF
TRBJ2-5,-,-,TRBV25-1,TGTGCCAGCAGTGAATACCGCCCCACAGAGACCCAGTACTTC,CASSEYRPTETQYF
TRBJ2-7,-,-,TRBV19,TGTGCCAGTAAGCCAGGCTACTCCTACGAGCAGTACTTC,CASKPGYSYEQYF
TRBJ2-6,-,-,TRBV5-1,TGCGCCAGCAGCTCAAAGGGGGATCTCCGCTCTGGGGCCAACGTCCTGACTTTC,CASSSKGDLRSGANVLTF
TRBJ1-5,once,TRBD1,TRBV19,TGTGCCAGTAGTATCGCGTGGGGGGACAGGAGCAATCAGCCCCAGCATTTT,CASSIAWGDRSNQPQHF
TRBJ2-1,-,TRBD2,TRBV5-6,TGTGCCAGCAGCTTAACCTCCGGGGGGGCCTCTCAAAAGCAGTTCTTC,CASSLTSGGASQKQFF
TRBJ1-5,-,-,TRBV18,TGTGCCAGCTCACCGCTGGGAGGGGGGGAAAGTCAGCCCCAGCATTTT,CASSPLGGGESQPQHF
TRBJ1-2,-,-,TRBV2,TGTGCCAGCAGTGAAGCGGGCGGCTATGGCTACACCTTC,CASSEAGGYGYTF
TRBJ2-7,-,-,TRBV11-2,TGTGCCAGCAGCTTAAATCCCTTAGGCAGGGACGAGCAGTACTTC,CASSLNPLGRDEQYF
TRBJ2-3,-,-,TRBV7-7,TGTGCCAGCAGCTTGACGGGGGGCACAGATACGCAGTATTTT,CASSLTGGTDTQYF